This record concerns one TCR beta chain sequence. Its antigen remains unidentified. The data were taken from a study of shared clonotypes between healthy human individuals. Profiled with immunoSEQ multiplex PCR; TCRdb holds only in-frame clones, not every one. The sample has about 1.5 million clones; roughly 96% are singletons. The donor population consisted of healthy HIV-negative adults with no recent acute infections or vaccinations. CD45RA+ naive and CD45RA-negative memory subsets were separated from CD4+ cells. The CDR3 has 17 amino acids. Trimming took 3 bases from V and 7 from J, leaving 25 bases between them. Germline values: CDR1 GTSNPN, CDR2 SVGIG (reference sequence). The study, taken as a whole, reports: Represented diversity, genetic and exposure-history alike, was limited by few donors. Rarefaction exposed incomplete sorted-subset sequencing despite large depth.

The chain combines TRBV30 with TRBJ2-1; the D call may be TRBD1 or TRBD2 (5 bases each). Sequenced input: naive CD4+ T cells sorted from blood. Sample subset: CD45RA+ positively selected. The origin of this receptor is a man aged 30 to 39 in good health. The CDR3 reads CAWRCEGTRLRGNEQFF. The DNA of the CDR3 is TGTGCCTGGAGGTGCGAGGGGACGAGACTACGGGGAAATGAGCAGTTCTTC.